This T cell receptor (beta chain) is from a study of Graves' ophthalmopathy and Graves' hyperthyroidism. CDR3 regions of TCR beta were amplified from RNA transcripts. A first-round RT-PCR used HTBI primers, followed by a second-round multiplex PCR. MiXCR, applied by TCRdb to the multiplex PCR reads, yields one record per CDR3 protein. This repertoire shows roughly 220,000 distinct CDR3 sequences, around 42% found once; its top ten account for 40% to 55%. Between the trimmed V and J ends, which lost 4 bases and 4 bases, there was a span of 7 bases. The CDR3 runs to 12 residues. From germline, CDR1 is MNHNS and CDR2 SASEGT.

Sequencing was done on a sample of peripheral blood. The origin of this receptor is an adult man with Graves' ophthalmopathy. The chain links TRBV6-1 to TRBJ1-2; D uncertain. The CDR3, as DNA: TGTGCCAGCAGTGTGACCGTCTATGGCTACACCTTC. Its protein is CASSVTVYGYTF.